The source of this TCR beta chain is a study of blood T cell repertoires in COVID-19. Germline V gives CDR1 MRHNA, CDR2 SNTAGT. Trimming removed 5 bases from V and 5 bases from J, with 13 bases in between. The CDR3 length is 15 residues. Per the original methods: Nucleated cell number was recorded as an estimate derived from reference gene primer amplification. Clones were sequenced by immunoSEQ multiplex PCR, and TCRdb holds only the in-frame ones, with some missing. The V and J calls and clone size come from that table; D and trimming were worked out from the DNA. The sample shows about 160,000 clones, 70% to 90% of them seen only once. Individuals drawn from 20 to 25 US areas were about 18 to 95 years old. Symptom resolution, clearance, or two negative PCRs marked donors in Cohort 3 as recovered.

The rearrangement joins TRBV6-4 to TRBJ1-6, with D perhaps TRBD1 (6 bases). This clonotype was sampled from a woman aged 50 to 65 who had recovered from COVID-19. Sequencing was carried out using PBMCs or T cells enriched from blood (not recorded which). CDR3 amino acids: CASSYSQGNNSPLHF. The CDR3 DNA follows: TGTGCCAGCAGTTATTCTCAGGGGAATAATTCACCCCTCCACTTT.